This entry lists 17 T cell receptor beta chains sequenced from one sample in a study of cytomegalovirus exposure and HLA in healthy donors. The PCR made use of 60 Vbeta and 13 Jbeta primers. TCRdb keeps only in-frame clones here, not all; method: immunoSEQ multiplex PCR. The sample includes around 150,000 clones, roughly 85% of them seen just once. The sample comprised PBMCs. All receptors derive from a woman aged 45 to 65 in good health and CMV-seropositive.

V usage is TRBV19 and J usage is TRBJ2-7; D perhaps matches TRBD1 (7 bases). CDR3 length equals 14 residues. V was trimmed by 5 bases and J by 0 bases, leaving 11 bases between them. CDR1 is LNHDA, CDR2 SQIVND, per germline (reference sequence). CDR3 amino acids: CASSGGTASYEQYF. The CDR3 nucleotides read TGTGCCAGTAGTGGGGGGACAGCCTCCTACGAGCAGTACTTC.

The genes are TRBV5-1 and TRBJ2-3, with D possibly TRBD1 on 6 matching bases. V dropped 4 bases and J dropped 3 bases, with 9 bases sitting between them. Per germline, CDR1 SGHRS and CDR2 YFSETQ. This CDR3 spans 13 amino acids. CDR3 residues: CASSEQGTDTQYF. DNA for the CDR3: TGCGCCAGCAGCGAACAGGGTACAGATACGCAGTATTTT.

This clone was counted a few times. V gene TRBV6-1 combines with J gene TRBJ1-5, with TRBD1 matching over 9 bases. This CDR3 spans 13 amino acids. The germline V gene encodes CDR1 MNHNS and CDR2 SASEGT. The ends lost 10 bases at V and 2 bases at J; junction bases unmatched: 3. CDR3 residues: CATRTGGNQPQHF. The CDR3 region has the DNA TGTGCCACTCGGACAGGGGGCAATCAGCCCCAGCATTTT.

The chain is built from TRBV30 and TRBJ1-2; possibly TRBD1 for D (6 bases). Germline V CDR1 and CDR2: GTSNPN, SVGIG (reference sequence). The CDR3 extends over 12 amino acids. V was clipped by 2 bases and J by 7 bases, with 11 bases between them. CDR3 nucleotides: TGTGCCTGGAGTCGGACAGTGGGTGGCTACACCTTC. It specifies CAWSRTVGGYTF.

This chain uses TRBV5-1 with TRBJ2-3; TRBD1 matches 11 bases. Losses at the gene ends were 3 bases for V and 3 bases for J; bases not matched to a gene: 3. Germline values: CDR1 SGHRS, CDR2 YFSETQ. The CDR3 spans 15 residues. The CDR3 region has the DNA TGCGCCAGCAGCTCAGGACAGGGGGCGACAGATACGCAGTATTTT. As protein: CASSSGQGATDTQYF.

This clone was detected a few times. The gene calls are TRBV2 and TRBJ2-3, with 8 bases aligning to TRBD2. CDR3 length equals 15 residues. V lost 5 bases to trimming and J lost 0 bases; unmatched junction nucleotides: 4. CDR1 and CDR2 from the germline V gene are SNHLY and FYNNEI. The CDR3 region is CASSSLAGSTDTQYF. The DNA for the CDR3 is TGTGCCAGCAGTAGCCTAGCGGGCAGCACAGATACGCAGTATTTT. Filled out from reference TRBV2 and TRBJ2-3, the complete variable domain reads EPEVTQTPSHQVTQMGQEVILRCVPISNHLYFYWYRQILGQKVEFLVSFYNNEISEKSEIFDDQFSVERPDGSNFTLKIRSTKLEDSAMYFCASSSLAGSTDTQYFGPGTRLTVL.

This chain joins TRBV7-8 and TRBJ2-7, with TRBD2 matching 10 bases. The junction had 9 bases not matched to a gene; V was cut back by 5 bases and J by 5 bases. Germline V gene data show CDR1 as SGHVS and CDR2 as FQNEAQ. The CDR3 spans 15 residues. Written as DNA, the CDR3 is TGTGCCAGCAGCATTTCTAGCGGGGGTAGACACGAGCAGTACTTC. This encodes CASSISSGGRHEQYF. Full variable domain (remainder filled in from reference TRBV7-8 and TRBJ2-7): GAGVSQSPRYKVAKRGQDVALRCDPISGHVSLFWYQQALGQGPEFLTYFQNEAQLDKSGLPSDRFFAERPEGSVSTLKIQRTQQEDSAVYLCASSISSGGRHEQYFGPGTRLTVT.

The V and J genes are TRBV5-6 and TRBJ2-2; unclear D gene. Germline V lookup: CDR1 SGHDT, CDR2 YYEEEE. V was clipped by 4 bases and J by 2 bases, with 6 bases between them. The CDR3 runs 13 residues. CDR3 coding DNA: TGTGCCAGCAGCGTCCTAAACACCGGGGAGCTGTTTTTT. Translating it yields CASSVLNTGELFF.

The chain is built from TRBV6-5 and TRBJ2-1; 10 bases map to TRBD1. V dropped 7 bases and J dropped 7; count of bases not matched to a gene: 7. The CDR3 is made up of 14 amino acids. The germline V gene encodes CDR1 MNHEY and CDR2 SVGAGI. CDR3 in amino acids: CASTSGQGWNEQFF. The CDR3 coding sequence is TGTGCCAGCACGTCGGGACAGGGGTGGAATGAGCAGTTCTTC.

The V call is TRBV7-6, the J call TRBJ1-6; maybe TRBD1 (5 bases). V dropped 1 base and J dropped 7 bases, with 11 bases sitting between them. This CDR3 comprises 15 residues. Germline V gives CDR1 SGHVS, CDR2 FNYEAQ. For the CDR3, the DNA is TGTGCCAGCAGCTTAGGTTACAGGCCAAATTCACCCCTCCACTTT. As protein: CASSLGYRPNSPLHF. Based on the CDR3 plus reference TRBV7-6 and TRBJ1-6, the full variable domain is GAGVSQSPRYKVTKRGQDVALRCDPISGHVSLYWYRQALGQGPEFLTYFNYEAQQDKSGLPNDRFSAERPEGSISTLTIQRTEQRDSAMYRCASSLGYRPNSPLHFGNGTRLTVT.

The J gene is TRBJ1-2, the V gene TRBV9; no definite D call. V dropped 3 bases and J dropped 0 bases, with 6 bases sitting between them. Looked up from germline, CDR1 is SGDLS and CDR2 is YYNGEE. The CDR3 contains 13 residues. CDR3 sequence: CASSAIANYGYTF. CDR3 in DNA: TGTGCCAGCAGCGCGATAGCTAACTATGGCTACACCTTC.

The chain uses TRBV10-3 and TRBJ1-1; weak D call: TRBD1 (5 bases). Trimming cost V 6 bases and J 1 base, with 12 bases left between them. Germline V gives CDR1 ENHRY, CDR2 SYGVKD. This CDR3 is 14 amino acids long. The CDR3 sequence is CAIRKDSPNTEAFF. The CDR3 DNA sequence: TGTGCCATCAGGAAAGACAGCCCGAACACTGAAGCTTTCTTT.

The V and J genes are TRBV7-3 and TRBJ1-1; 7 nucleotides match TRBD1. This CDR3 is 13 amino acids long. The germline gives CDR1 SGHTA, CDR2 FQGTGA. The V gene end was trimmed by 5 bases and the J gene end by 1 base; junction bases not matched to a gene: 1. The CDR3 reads CASSNRGNTEAFF. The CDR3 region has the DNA TGTGCCAGCAGCAACAGGGGGAACACTGAAGCTTTCTTT.

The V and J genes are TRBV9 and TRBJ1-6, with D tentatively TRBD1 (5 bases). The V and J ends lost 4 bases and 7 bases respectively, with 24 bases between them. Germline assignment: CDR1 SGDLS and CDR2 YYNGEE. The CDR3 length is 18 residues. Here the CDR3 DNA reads TGTGCCAGCAGCAGGGGTTTAGGAACCTCCCTAGGGAATTCACCCCTCCACTTT. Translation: CASSRGLGTSLGNSPLHF.

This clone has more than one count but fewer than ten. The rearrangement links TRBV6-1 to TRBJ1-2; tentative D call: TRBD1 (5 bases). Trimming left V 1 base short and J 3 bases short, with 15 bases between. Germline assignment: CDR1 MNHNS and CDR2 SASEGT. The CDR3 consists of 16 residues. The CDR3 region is CASSEGRGPAYYGYTF. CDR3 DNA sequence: TGTGCCAGCAGTGAAGGGAGGGGCCCAGCTTACTATGGCTACACCTTC.

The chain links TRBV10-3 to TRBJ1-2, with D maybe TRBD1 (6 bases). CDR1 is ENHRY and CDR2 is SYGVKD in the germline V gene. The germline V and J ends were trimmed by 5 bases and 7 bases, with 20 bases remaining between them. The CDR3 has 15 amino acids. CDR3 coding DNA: TGTGCCATCAGTTTCCAGGTTCAGGGGACGTCTGGCTACACCTTC. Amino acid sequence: CAISFQVQGTSGYTF.

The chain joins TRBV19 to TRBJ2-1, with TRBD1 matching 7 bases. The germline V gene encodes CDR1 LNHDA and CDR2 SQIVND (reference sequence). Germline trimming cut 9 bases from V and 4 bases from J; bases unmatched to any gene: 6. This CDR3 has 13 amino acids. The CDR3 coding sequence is TGTGCCAGCGATAACAGGGGTTACAATGAGCAGTTCTTC. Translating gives CASDNRGYNEQFF. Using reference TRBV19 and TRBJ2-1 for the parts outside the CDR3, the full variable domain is DGGITQSPKYLFRKEGQNVTLSCEQNLNHDAMYWYRQDPGQGLRLIYYSQIVNDFQKGDIAEGYSVSREKKESFPLTVTSAQKNPTAFYLCASDNRGYNEQFFGPGTRLTVL.